Listed below are T cell receptor beta chains from one sample, sequenced in a study of blood T cell repertoires in COVID-19. TCRdb's copy holds only in-frame clones and misses some; the assay was immunoSEQ multiplex PCR. The data contain roughly 18,000 clones, more than 75% of them singletons. The sequenced material came from peripheral blood. Every receptor here comes from a human donor in a cohort sampled during active COVID-19. Each CDR3 is given with its conserved first and last residue. Fields, in order: V gene, D gene, clone size, J gene, CDR3 protein, CDR3 DNA. The D gene is left open where the match is weak. Not every row has a clone size; where given, it reads once, few, many or a size class.

>TRBV2|-|-|TRBJ2-5
CASRAERRGYQETQYF
TGTGCCAGCAGGGCGGAGCGGCGAGGGTACCAAGAGACCCAGTACTTC
>TRBV5-1|TRBD1|-|TRBJ2-7
CASSFGPGGQGTYEQYF
TGCGCCAGCAGCTTTGGACCTGGGGGACAGGGAACGTACGAGCAGTACTTC
>TRBV14|-|-|TRBJ2-3
CASSQGLVADTQYF
TGTGCCAGCAGCCAAGGGCTAGTCGCAGATACGCAGTATTTT
>TRBV14|-|once|TRBJ1-1
CASSREVNTEAFF
TGTGCCAGCAGCCGTGAGGTGAACACTGAAGCTTTCTTT
>TRBV11-2|-|-|TRBJ2-7
CASSLAGAYEQYF
TGTGCCAGCAGCTTAGCAGGGGCCTACGAGCAGTACTTC
>TRBV11-3|-|-|TRBJ2-2
CASSLGGSRGNTGELFF
TGTGCCAGCAGCTTAGGTGGTAGTAGAGGGAACACCGGGGAGCTGTTTTTT
>TRBV12-3/TRBV12-4|TRBD1|-|TRBJ1-5
CASSPGGRQPQHF
TGTGCCAGCAGCCCAGGGGGACGACAGCCCCAGCATTTT
>TRBV5-8|-|-|TRBJ2-2
CASSLEGANTGELFF
TGTGCCAGCAGCTTGGAGGGGGCGAACACCGGGGAGCTGTTTTTT
>TRBV9|-|-|TRBJ2-2
CASSVARGGDTGELFF
TGTGCCAGCAGCGTAGCTCGGGGCGGGGACACCGGGGAGCTGTTTTTT
>TRBV5-1|-|-|TRBJ2-2
CASSLFSGSGELFF
TGCGCCAGCAGCTTGTTTTCAGGGTCCGGGGAGCTGTTTTTT
>TRBV30|TRBD2|-|TRBJ2-1
CAWSKLAGDYNEQFF
TGTGCCTGGAGCAAACTAGCGGGAGACTACAATGAGCAGTTCTTC
>TRBV7-9|TRBD2|-|TRBJ2-1
CASTFPGGEQFF
TGTGCCAGCACCTTTCCGGGAGGTGAGCAGTTCTTC
>TRBV2|-|-|TRBJ2-7
CASSDHLGHEQYF
TGTGCCAGCAGTGACCACCTGGGGCACGAGCAGTACTTC
>TRBV7-8|-|-|TRBJ1-5
CASSLVVNQPQHF
TGTGCCAGCAGCTTAGTCGTCAATCAGCCCCAGCATTTT
>TRBV6-6|TRBD1|-|TRBJ2-1
CASNQNPGQGIEQFF
TGTGCCAGCAACCAAAACCCCGGACAGGGGATTGAGCAGTTCTTC
>TRBV7-4|TRBD2|once|TRBJ2-3
CASSFGLAGATDTQYF
TGTGCCAGCAGCTTCGGACTAGCGGGGGCCACAGATACGCAGTATTTT
>TRBV28|TRBD1|-|TRBJ2-6
CASSSTGVGANVLTF
TGTGCCAGCAGTTCAACAGGGGTAGGGGCCAACGTCCTGACTTTC
>TRBV27|-|-|TRBJ2-2
CASSLQGSGELFF
TGTGCCAGCAGTTTACAGGGTTCCGGGGAGCTGTTTTTT
>TRBV19|TRBD1|once|TRBJ2-5
CASSATGGAGETQYF
TGTGCCAGTAGTGCAACAGGGGGCGCAGGGGAGACCCAGTACTTC
>TRBV29-1|TRBD2|-|TRBJ2-7
CSVLGLAGEYEQYF
TGCAGCGTACTCGGACTAGCGGGAGAGTACGAGCAGTACTTC
>TRBV18|TRBD1|-|TRBJ2-7
CASSRDRGTYEQYF
TGTGCCAGCTCACGAGACAGGGGGACCTACGAGCAGTACTTC
>TRBV5-6|-|-|TRBJ2-7
CASISMLANNLESSYEQYF
TGTGCCAGCATTTCTATGCTAGCGAATAATCTCGAATCCTCCTACGAGCAGTACTTC
>TRBV7-9|TRBD1|-|TRBJ2-2
CASSLVGGKNTGELFF
TGTGCCAGCAGCTTAGTAGGGGGCAAGAACACCGGGGAGCTGTTTTTT
>TRBV6-5|TRBD1|-|TRBJ1-4
CASSRTGTNEKLFF
TGTGCCAGCAGCCGGACAGGGACTAATGAAAAACTGTTTTTT
>TRBV5-1|-|-|TRBJ2-7
CASPYAPDSSYEQYF
TGCGCCAGCCCCTACGCTCCGGACTCTTCCTACGAGCAGTACTTC
>TRBV5-8|-|-|TRBJ1-1
CASSRILATVNTEAFF
TGTGCCAGCAGCCGGATTCTCGCAACAGTGAACACTGAAGCTTTCTTT
>TRBV3-1/TRBV3-2|TRBD2|-|TRBJ2-1
CASSPGVAGYNEQFF
TGTGCCAGCAGCCCCGGGGTAGCGGGGTACAATGAGCAGTTCTTC
>TRBV4-2|TRBD1|-|TRBJ1-2
CASTGGPRGQGSAELLTNYGYTF
TGTGCCAGCACCGGCGGGCCACGGGGACAGGGGTCAGCCGAACTCTTAACTAACTATGGCTACACCTTC
>TRBV6-5|-|-|TRBJ1-2
CASTRGGRANYGYTF
TGTGCCAGCACTCGCGGGGGGCGAGCTAACTATGGCTACACCTTC